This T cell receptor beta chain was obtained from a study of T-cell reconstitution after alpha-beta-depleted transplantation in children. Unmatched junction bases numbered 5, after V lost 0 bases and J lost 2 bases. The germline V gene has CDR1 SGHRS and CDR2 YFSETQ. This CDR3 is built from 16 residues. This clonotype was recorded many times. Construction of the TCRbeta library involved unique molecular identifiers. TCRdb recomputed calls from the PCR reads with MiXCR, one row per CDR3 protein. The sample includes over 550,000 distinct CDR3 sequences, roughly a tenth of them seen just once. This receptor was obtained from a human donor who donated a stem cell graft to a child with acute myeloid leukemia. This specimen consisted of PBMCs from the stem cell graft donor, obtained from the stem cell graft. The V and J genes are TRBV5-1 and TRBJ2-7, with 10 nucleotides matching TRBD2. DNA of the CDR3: TGCGCCAGCAGCTTGGATTCTAGCGGGAGTACCTACGAGCAGTACTTC. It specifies CASSLDSSGSTYEQYF.